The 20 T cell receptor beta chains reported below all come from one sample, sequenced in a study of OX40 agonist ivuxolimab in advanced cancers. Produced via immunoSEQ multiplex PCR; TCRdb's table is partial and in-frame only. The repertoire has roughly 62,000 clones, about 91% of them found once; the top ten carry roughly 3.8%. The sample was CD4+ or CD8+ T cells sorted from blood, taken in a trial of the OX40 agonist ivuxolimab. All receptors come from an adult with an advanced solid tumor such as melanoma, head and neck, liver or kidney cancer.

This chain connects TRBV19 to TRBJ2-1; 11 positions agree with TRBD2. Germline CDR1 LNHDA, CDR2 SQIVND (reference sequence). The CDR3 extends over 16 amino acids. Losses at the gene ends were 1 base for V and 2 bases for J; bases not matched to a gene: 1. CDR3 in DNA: TGTGCCAGTAGTATAGGACTAGCGGGAACCTACAATGAGCAGTTCTTC. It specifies CASSIGLAGTYNEQFF.

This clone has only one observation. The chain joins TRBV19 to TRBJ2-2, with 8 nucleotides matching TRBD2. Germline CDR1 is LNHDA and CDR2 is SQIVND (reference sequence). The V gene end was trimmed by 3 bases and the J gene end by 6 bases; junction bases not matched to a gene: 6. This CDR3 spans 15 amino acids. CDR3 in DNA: TGTGCCAGTAGTATGCGAGCAGCGGGAGCCGGGGAGCTGTTTTTT. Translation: CASSMRAAGAGELFF.

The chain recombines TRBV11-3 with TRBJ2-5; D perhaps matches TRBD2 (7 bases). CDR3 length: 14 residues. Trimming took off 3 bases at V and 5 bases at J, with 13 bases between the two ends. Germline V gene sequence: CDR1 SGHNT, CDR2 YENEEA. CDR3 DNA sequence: TGTGCCAGCAGCTTCGGGGGGCGCGGGGAGACCCAGTACTTC. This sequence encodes CASSFGGRGETQYF.

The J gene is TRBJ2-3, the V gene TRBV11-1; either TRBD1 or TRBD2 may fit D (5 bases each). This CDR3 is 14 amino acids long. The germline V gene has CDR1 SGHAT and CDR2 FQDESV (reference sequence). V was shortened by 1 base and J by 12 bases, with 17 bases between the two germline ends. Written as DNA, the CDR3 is TGTGCCAGCAGCTTAGTTGAGGGGTTTCCCAAACAGTATTTT. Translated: CASSLVEGFPKQYF.

This CDR3 reads CASSQEGDSVEQYF. CDR3 nucleotides: TGCGCCAGCAGCCAAGAGGGGGACAGCGTCGAGCAGTACTTC. The chain links TRBV4-1 to TRBJ2-7; 7 bases agree with TRBD1. Germline CDR1 is MGHRA and CDR2 is YSYEKL. This CDR3 is 14 amino acids long. V was pared by 0 bases and J by 6 bases, with 5 bases of the junction left unmatched.

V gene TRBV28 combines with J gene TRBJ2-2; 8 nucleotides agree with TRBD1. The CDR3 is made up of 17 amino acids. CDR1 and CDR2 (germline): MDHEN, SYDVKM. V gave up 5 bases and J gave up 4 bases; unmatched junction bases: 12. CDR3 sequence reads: CASSPGGALGSTGELFF. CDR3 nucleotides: TGTGCCAGCAGTCCAGGGGGCGCTTTGGGGTCCACCGGGGAGCTGTTTTTT.

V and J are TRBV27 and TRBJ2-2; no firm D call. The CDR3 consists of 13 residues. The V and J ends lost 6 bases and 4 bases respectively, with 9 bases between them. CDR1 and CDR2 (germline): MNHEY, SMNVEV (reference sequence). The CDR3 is CASSMLGTGELFF. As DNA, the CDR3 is TGTGCCAGCAGCATGCTAGGCACCGGGGAGCTGTTTTTT.

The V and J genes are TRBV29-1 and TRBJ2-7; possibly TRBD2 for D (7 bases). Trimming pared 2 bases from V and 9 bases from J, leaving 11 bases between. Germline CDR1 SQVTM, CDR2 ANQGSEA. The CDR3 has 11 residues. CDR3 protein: CSVEYGGRQYF. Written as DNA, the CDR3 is TGCAGCGTTGAATACGGGGGGCGGCAGTACTTC.

The CDR3 region is CASSLDRWGEKLFF. The CDR3 bases are TGTGCCAGCAGCTTAGATCGATGGGGGGAAAAACTGTTTTTT. The V call is TRBV11-2, the J call TRBJ1-4, with D tentatively TRBD1 (5 bases). The V end was cut by 0 bases, the J end by 8 bases, with 10 bases between. Germline CDR1 SGHAT, CDR2 FQNNGV. This CDR3 has 14 amino acids.

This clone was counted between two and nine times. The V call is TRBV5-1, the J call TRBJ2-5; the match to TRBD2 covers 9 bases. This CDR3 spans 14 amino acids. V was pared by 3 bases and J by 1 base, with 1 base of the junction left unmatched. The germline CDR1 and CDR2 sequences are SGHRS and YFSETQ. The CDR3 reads CASSWTSVQETQYF. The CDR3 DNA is TGCGCCAGCAGCTGGACTAGCGTCCAAGAGACCCAGTACTTC. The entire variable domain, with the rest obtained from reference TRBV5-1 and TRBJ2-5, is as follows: KAGVTQTPRYLIKTRGQQVTLSCSPISGHRSVSWYQQTPGQGLQFLFEYFSETQRNKGNFPGRFSGRQFSNSRSEMNVSTLELGDSALYLCASSWTSVQETQYFGPGTRLLVL.

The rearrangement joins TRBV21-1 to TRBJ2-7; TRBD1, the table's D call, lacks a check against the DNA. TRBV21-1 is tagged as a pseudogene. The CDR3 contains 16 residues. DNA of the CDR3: TGTGCCAGCAGCAAACCCCCGGGACAGGGAACCTACGAGCAGTACTTC. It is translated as CASSKPPGQGTYEQYF.

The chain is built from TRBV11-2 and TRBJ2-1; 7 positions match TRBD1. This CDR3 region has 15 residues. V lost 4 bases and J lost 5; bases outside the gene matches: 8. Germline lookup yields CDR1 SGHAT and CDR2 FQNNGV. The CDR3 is CASSSPGTAHNEQFF. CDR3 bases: TGTGCCAGCAGCTCTCCCGGGACAGCCCACAATGAGCAGTTCTTC.

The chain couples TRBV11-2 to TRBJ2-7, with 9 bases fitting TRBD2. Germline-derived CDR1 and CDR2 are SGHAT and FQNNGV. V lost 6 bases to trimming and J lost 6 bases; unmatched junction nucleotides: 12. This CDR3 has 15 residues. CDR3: CASRRLAGSMGEQYF. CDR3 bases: TGTGCCAGCAGGAGGCTAGCGGGATCCATGGGCGAGCAGTACTTC.

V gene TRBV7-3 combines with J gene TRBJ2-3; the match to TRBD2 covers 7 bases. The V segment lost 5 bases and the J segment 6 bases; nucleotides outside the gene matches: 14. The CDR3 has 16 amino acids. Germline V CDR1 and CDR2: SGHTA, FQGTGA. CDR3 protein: CASSQPTSRFGDTQYF. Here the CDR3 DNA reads TGTGCCAGCAGCCAACCGACTAGCCGGTTCGGGGATACGCAGTATTTT.

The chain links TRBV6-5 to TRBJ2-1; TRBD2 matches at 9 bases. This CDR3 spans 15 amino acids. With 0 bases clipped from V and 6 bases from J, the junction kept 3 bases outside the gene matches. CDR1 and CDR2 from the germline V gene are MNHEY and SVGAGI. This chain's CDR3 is CASSYSSGSSNEQFF. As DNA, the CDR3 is TGTGCCAGCAGTTACTCTAGCGGGAGTAGCAATGAGCAGTTCTTC.

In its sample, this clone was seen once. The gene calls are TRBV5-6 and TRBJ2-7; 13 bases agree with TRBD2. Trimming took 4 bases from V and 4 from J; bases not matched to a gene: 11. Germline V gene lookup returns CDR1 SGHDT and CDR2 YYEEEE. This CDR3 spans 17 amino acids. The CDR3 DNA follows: TGTGCCAGCAGCGTGACAGGGACTAGCGGGATAGTGTACGAGCAGTACTTC. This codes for CASSVTGTSGIVYEQYF.

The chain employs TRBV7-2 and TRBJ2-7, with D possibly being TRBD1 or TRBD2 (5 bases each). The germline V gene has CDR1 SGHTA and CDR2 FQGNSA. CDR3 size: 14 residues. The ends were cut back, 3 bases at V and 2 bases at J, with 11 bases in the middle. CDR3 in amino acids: CASSFGWGTYEQYF. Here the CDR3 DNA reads TGTGCCAGCAGCTTTGGATGGGGGACCTACGAGCAGTACTTC. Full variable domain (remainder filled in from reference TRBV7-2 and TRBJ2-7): GAGVSQSPSNKVTEKGKDVELRCDPISGHTALYWYRQSLGQGLEFLIYFQGNSAPDKSGLPSDRFSAERTGGSVSTLTIQRTQQEDSAVYLCASSFGWGTYEQYFGPGTRLTVT.

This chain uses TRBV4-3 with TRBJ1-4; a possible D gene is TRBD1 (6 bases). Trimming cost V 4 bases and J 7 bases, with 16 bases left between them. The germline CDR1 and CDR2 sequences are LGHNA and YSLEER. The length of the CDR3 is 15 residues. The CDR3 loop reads CASSLATGRGEKLFF. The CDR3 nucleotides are TGCGCCAGCAGCCTAGCTACAGGGAGAGGTGAAAAACTGTTTTTT.

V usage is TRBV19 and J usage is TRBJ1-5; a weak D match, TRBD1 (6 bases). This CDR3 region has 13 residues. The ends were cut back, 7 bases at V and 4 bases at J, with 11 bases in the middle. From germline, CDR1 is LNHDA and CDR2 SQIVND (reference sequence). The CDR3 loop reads CASTQGGNQPQHF. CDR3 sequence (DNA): TGTGCCAGTACCCAAGGGGGAAATCAGCCCCAGCATTTT.

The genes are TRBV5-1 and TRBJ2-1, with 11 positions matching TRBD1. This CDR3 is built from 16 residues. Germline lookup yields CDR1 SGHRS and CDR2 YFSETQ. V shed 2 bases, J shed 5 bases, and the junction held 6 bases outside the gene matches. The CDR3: CASSFTDRGRDNEQFF. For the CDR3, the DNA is TGCGCCAGCAGCTTTACGGACAGGGGGCGAGACAATGAGCAGTTCTTC.